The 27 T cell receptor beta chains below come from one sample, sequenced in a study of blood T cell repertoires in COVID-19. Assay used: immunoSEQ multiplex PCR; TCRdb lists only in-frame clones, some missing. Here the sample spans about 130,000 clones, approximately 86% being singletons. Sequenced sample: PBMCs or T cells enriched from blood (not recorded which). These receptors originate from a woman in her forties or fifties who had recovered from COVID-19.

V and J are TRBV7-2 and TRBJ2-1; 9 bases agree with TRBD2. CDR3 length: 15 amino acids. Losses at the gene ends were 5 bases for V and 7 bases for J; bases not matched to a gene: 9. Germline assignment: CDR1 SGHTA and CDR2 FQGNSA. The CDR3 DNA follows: TGTGCCAGCAGCCCTGGGACTAGCAGTTGGAATGAGCAGTTCTTC. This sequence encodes CASSPGTSSWNEQFF. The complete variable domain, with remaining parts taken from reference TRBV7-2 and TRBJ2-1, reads GAGVSQSPSNKVTEKGKDVELRCDPISGHTALYWYRQSLGQGLEFLIYFQGNSAPDKSGLPSDRFSAERTGGSVSTLTIQRTQQEDSAVYLCASSPGTSSWNEQFFGPGTRLTVL.

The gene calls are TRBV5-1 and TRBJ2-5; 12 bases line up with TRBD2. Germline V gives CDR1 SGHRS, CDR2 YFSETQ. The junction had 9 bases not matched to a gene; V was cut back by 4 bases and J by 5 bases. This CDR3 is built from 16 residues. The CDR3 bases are TGCGCCAGCAGCCCGGAGCTAGCGGGGGGGCCGGAGACCCAGTACTTC. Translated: CASSPELAGGPETQYF.

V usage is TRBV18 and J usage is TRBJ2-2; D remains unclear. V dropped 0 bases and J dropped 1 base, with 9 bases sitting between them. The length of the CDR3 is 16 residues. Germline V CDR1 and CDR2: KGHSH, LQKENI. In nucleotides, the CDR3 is TGTGCCAGCTCACCACCGAATTTGCGGAACACCGGGGAGCTGTTTTTT. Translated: CASSPPNLRNTGELFF.

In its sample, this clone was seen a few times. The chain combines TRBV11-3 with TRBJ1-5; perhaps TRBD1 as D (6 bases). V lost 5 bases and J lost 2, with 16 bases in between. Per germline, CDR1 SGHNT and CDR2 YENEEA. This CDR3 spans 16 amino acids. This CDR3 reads CASSVWGKGGNQPQHF. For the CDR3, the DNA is TGTGCCAGCAGCGTCTGGGGGAAGGGGGGCAATCAGCCCCAGCATTTT.

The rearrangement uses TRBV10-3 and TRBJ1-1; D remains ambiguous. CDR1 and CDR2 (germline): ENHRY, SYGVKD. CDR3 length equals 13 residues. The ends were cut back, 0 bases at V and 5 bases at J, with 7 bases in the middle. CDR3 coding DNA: TGTGCCATCAGTGAGTCGGTACGGACTGAAGCTTTCTTT. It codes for CAISESVRTEAFF.

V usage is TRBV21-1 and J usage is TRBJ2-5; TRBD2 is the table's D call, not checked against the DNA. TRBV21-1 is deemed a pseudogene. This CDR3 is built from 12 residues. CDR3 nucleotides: TGTGCCAGCAGCACTCTCCAAGAGACCCAGTACTTC. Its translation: CASSTLQETQYF.

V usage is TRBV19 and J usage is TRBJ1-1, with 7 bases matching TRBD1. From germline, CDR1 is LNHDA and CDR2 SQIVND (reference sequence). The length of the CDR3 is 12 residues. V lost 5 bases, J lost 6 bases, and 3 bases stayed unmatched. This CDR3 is CASSLRGPEAFF. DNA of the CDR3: TGTGCCAGTAGTTTGAGGGGGCCTGAAGCTTTCTTT.

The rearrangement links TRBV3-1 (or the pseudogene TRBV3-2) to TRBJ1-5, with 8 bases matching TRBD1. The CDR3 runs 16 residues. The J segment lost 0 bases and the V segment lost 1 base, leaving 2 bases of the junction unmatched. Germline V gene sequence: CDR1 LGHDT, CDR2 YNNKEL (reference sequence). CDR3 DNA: TGTGCCAGCAGCCAAGCAGGGGGCAATAGCAATCAGCCCCAGCATTTT. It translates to CASSQAGGNSNQPQHF.

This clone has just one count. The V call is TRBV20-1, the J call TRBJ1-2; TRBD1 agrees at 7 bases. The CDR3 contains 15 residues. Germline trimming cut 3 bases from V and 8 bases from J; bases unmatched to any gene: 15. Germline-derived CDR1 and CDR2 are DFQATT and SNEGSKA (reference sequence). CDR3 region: CSASATSMAGGGYTF. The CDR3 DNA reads TGCAGTGCTAGTGCCACGTCAATGGCAGGGGGGGGCTACACCTTC.

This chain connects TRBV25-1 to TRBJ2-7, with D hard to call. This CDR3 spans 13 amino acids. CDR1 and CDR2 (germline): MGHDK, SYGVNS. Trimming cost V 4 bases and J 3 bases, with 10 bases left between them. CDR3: CASSGGRYYEQYF. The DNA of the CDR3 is TGTGCCAGCAGTGGTGGCAGGTACTACGAGCAGTACTTC.

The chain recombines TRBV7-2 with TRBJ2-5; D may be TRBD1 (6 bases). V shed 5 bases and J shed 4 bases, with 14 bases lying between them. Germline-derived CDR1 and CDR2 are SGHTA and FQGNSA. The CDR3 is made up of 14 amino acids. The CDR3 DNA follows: TGTGCCAGCAGCCTCAGGGCAGGGGTAGAGACCCAGTACTTC. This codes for CASSLRAGVETQYF.

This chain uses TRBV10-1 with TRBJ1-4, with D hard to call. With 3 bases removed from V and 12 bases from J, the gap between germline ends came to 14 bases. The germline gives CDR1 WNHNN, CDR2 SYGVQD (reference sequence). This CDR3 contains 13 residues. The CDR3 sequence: CASSDSPGGQLFF. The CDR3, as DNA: TGCGCCAGCAGTGACTCCCCCGGAGGGCAACTGTTTTTT.

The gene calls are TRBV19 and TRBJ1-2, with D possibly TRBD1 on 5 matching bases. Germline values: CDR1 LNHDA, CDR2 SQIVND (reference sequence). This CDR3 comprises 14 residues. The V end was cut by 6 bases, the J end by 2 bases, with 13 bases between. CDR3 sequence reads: CASSPRQKNYGYTF. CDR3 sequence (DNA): TGTGCCAGTAGCCCTCGACAGAAAAACTATGGCTACACCTTC.

The chain's CDR3 is CASSPEQGPQNTGELFF. CDR3 in DNA: TGCGCCAGCAGCCCGGAACAGGGCCCCCAAAACACCGGGGAGCTGTTTTTT. The chain links TRBV5-1 to TRBJ2-2; tentatively, D is TRBD1 (6 bases). The CDR3 covers 17 residues. In germline, CDR1 is SGHRS, CDR2 YFSETQ. V gave up 4 bases and J gave up 2 bases, with 18 bases separating them.

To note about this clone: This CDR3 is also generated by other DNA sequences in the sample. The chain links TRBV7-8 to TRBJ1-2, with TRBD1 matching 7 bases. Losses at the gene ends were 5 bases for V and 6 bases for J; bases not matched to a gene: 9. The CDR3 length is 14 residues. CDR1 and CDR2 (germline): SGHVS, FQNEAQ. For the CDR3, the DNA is TGTGCCAGCAGCCCCTTACAGGGGCGTGATGGCTACACCTTC. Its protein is CASSPLQGRDGYTF.

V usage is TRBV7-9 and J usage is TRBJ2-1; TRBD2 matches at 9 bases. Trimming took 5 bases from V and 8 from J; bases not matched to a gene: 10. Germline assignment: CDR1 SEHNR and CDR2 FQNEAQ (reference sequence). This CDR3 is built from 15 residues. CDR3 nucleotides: TGTGCCAGCAGCAGCCGCGGGGGGGCCTCGGATGAGCAGTTCTTC. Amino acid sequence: CASSSRGGASDEQFF.

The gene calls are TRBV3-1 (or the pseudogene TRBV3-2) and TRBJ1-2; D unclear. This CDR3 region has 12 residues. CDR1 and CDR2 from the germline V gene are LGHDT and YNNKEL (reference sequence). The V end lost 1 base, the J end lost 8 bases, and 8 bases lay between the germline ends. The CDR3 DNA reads TGTGCCAGCAGCCAAGTCGGGATAGGCTACACCTTC. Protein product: CASSQVGIGYTF.

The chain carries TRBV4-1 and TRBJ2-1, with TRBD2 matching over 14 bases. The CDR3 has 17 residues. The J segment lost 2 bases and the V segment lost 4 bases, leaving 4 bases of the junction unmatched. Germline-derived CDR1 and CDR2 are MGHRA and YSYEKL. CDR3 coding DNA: TGCGCCAGCAGCCCAGGGACTAGCGGGGGTCCCTACAATGAGCAGTTCTTC. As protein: CASSPGTSGGPYNEQFF.

The CDR3 region has the DNA TGTGCCAGCACCACAGGGGAGTCCTACGAGCAGTACTTC. As protein: CASTTGESYEQYF. The chain joins TRBV27 to TRBJ2-7; 7 bases are shared with TRBD1. The length of the CDR3 is 13 residues. V shed 7 bases and J 1 base; nucleotides not matched to a gene: 4. Germline V gene data show CDR1 as MNHEY and CDR2 as SMNVEV (reference sequence).

CDR3: CAWSVGTGPHQPQHF. CDR3 in DNA: TGTGCCTGGAGTGTAGGGACAGGACCCCATCAGCCCCAGCATTTT. This sequence joins TRBV30 and TRBJ1-5; 8 bases agree with TRBD1. Trimming removed 0 bases from V and 5 bases from J; junction bases left unmatched: 6. Per the germline V gene, CDR1 is GTSNPN and CDR2 is SVGIG (reference sequence). The CDR3 consists of 15 residues. Filled out from reference TRBV30 and TRBJ1-5, the complete variable domain reads SQTIHQWPATLVQPVGSPLSLECTVEGTSNPNLYWYRQAAGRGLQLLFYSVGIGQISSEVPQNLSASRPQDRQFILSSKKLLLSDSGFYLCAWSVGTGPHQPQHFGDGTRLSIL.

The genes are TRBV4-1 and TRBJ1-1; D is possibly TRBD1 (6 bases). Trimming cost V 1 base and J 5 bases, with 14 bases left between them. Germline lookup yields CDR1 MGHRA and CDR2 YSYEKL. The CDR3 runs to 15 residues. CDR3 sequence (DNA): TGCGCCAGCAGCCAAGCCGGGGAGGGGGGGACTGAAGCTTTCTTT. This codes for CASSQAGEGGTEAFF.

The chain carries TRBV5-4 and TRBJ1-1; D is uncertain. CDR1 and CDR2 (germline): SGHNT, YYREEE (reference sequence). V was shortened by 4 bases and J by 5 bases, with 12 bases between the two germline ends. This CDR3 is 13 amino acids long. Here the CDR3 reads CASSRSWETEAFF. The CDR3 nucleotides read TGTGCCAGCAGCCGCTCCTGGGAGACTGAAGCTTTCTTT.

The DNA for the CDR3 is TGTGCCAGCTCTCCCTTAGCGGGGGGCCTACTGCAGGATACGCAGTATTTT. This codes for CASSPLAGGLLQDTQYF. The V gene is TRBV18, the J gene TRBJ2-3; 10 nucleotides line up with TRBD2. CDR3 size: 17 residues. Per germline, CDR1 KGHSH and CDR2 LQKENI. V shed 6 bases and J 6 bases; nucleotides not matched to a gene: 15.

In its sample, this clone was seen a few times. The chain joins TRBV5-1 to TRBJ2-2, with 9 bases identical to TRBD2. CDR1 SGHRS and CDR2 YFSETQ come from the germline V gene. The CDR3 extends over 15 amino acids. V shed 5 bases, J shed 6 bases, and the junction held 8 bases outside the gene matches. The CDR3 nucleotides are TGCGCCAGCAGTGTCTTAGCGGGGGTTCCCGGGGAGCTGTTTTTT. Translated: CASSVLAGVPGELFF.

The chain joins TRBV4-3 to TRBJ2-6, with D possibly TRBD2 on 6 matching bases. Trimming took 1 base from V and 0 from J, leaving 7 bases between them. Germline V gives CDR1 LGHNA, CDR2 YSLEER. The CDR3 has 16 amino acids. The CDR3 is CASSQAGDSGANVLTF. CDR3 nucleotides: TGCGCCAGCAGCCAAGCGGGAGACTCTGGGGCCAACGTCCTGACTTTC.

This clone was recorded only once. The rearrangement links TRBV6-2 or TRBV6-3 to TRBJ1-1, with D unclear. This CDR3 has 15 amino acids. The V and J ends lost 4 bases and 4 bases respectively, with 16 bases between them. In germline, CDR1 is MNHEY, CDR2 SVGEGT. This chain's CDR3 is CASSSLTGRGTEAFF. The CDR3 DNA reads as TGTGCCAGCAGTTCCCTCACGGGTCGTGGCACTGAAGCTTTCTTT.

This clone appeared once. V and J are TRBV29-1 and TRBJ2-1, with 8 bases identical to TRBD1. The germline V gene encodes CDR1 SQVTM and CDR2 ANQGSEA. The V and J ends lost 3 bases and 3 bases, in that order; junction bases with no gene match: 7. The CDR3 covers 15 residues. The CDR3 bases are TGCAGCGTTGAGTTGACAGGGGTAGGCTACAATGAGCAGTTCTTC. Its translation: CSVELTGVGYNEQFF.